The 11 T cell receptor beta chains below all came from one sample that was sequenced in a study of T cell changes during pregnancy in multiple sclerosis. The table came from immunoSEQ multiplex PCR; TCRdb's copy has only in-frame clones and leaves some out. The sample yields 84,000 or so clones, about 95% seen once. The specimen comprised peripheral blood, sampled in the third trimester of pregnancy. These receptors originate from a female donor with multiple sclerosis, enrolled in a pregnancy study.

This clone came up once. V and J are TRBV9 and TRBJ1-3; 9 bases line up with TRBD1. In germline, CDR1 is SGDLS, CDR2 YYNGEE. The CDR3 covers 17 residues. Unmatched junction bases numbered 9, after V lost 4 bases and J lost 1 base. CDR3 residues: CASSPVTGGASGNTIYF. CDR3 bases: TGTGCCAGCAGCCCAGTCACAGGGGGCGCTTCTGGAAACACCATATATTTT.

J is TRBJ1-2 and V is TRBV6-5, with 8 positions matching TRBD1. This CDR3 contains 13 residues. Germline CDR1 MNHEY, CDR2 SVGAGI. V lost 3 bases, J lost 7 bases, and 4 bases stayed unmatched. This CDR3 is CASSYDRGFGYTF. The CDR3 DNA follows: TGTGCCAGCAGTTATGACAGGGGTTTTGGCTACACCTTC.

The chain couples TRBV18 to TRBJ2-1; D call uncertain. Germline CDR1 reads KGHSH; CDR2 reads LQKENI. The CDR3 is 11 residues long. V was clipped by 8 bases and J by 5 bases, with 7 bases between them. CDR3 in DNA: TGTGCCAGCAGCCGGGACAATGAGCAGTTCTTC. Translation gives CASSRDNEQFF.

The V gene is TRBV9, the J gene TRBJ2-2; the match to TRBD2 covers 7 bases. The length of the CDR3 is 15 residues. The germline CDR1 and CDR2 sequences are SGDLS and YYNGEE. With V trimmed by 2 bases and J by 4 bases, 5 bases remained unmatched. DNA for the CDR3: TGTGCCAGCAGCGTCAGGGAGGGGTCCACCGGGGAGCTGTTTTTT. This codes for CASSVREGSTGELFF.

The chain has TRBV5-6 and TRBJ2-3; weak D call: TRBD2 (6 bases). CDR1 is SGHDT and CDR2 is YYEEEE in the germline V gene. The V end lost 3 bases, the J end lost 9 bases, and 17 bases lay between the germline ends. The CDR3 length is 14 residues. CDR3: CASSSGVERITQYF. Written as DNA, the CDR3 is TGTGCCAGCAGCTCGGGGGTTGAGCGTATAACGCAGTATTTT.

The chain carries TRBV14 and TRBJ1-2; a possible D gene is TRBD1 (6 bases). Germline values: CDR1 SGHDN, CDR2 FVKESK. The V and J ends lost 4 bases and 0 bases respectively, with 15 bases between them. The CDR3 loop spans 16 amino acids. The chain's CDR3 is CASSRDNLLTNYGYTF. The CDR3 nucleotides read TGTGCCAGCAGCCGGGACAACCTTCTTACTAACTATGGCTACACCTTC.

The chain joins TRBV19 to TRBJ2-7; 11 bases line up with TRBD2. J gave up 6 bases and V 4 bases, and 8 bases lay outside the gene matches. This CDR3 contains 15 residues. Germline CDR1 LNHDA, CDR2 SQIVND (reference sequence). The CDR3 reads CASSTLAGGEGEQYF. The CDR3 nucleotides read TGTGCCAGTAGTACCCTAGCGGGGGGAGAGGGCGAGCAGTACTTC. The full variable domain, its missing parts supplied by reference TRBV19 and TRBJ2-7, is DGGITQSPKYLFRKEGQNVTLSCEQNLNHDAMYWYRQDPGQGLRLIYYSQIVNDFQKGDIAEGYSVSREKKESFPLTVTSAQKNPTAFYLCASSTLAGGEGEQYFGPGTRLTVT.

DNA for the CDR3: TGTGCCAGCAGCTTCGGCCTAGCGGGGGAAAATGAGCAGTTCTTC. Its protein product is CASSFGLAGENEQFF. The chain uses TRBV5-4 and TRBJ2-1; 10 nucleotides align to TRBD2. This CDR3 has 15 residues. J was trimmed by 7 bases and V by 2 bases; bases with no gene match: 6. Germline CDR1 SGHNT, CDR2 YYREEE (reference sequence). Full variable domain (remainder filled in from reference TRBV5-4 and TRBJ2-1): ETGVTQSPTHLIKTRGQQVTLRCSSQSGHNTVSWYQQALGQGPQFIFQYYREEENGRGNFPPRFSGLQFPNYSSELNVNALELDDSALYLCASSFGLAGENEQFFGPGTRLTVL.

This sequence joins TRBV6-1 and TRBJ2-7; TRBD1 is a possible D gene (6 bases). Germline loops: CDR1 MNHNS, CDR2 SASEGT. The CDR3 spans 15 residues. V gave up 3 bases and J gave up 0 bases, with 12 bases separating them. The CDR3 sequence is CASSEAGDVSYEQYF. The CDR3 coding sequence is TGTGCCAGCAGTGAGGCAGGGGATGTCTCCTACGAGCAGTACTTC.

The gene calls are TRBV19 and TRBJ2-1, with 9 bases identical to TRBD2. This CDR3 contains 15 residues. Germline-derived CDR1 and CDR2 are LNHDA and SQIVND (reference sequence). Unmatched junction bases numbered 9, after V lost 7 bases and J lost 5 bases. In DNA, the CDR3 is TGTGCCAGTATGAGAGAGGTAGCGGGGGACAATGAGCAGTTCTTC. Encoded protein: CASMREVAGDNEQFF.

The rearrangement joins TRBV13 to TRBJ1-3; D remains unclear. CDR1 PRHDT and CDR2 FYEKMQ come from the germline V gene (reference sequence). The CDR3 contains 15 residues. V gave up 7 bases and J gave up 7 bases, with 20 bases separating them. The CDR3, as DNA: TGTGCCAGCACCCTCCGGTCGGCGCTAGGCAACACCATATATTTT. Encoded protein: CASTLRSALGNTIYF.